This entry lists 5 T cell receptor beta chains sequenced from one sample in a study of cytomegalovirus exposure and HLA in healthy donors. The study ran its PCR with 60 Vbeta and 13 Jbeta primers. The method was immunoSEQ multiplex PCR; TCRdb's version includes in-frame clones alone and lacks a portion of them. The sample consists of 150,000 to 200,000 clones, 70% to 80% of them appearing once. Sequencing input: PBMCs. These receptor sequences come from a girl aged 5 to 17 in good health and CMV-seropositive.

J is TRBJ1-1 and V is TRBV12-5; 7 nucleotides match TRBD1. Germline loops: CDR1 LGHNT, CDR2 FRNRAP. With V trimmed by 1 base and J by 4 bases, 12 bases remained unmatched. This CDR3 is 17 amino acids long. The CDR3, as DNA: TGTGCTAGTGGTTTGGATCTTACCGGGACAGCGAGCACTGAAGCTTTCTTT. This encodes CASGLDLTGTASTEAFF. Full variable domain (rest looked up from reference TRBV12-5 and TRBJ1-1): DARVTQTPRHKVTEMGQEVTMRCQPILGHNTVFWYRQTMMQGLELLAYFRNRAPLDDSGMPKDRFSAEMPDATLATLKIQPSEPRDSAVYFCASGLDLTGTASTEAFFGQGTRLTVV.

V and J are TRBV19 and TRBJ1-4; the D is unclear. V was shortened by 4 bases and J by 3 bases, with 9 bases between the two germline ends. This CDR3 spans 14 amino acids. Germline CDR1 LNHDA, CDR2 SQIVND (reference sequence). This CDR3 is CASSNSLPNEKLFF. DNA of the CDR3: TGTGCCAGTAGTAACTCGTTGCCTAATGAAAAACTGTTTTTT.

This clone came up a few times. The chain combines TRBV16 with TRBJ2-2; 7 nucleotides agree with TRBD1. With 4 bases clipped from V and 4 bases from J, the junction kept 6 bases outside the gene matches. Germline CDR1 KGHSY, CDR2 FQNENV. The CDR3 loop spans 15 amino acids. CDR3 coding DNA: TGTGCCAGCAGCCCCTCGGCAGGGGGCACCGGGGAGCTGTTTTTT. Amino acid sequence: CASSPSAGGTGELFF.

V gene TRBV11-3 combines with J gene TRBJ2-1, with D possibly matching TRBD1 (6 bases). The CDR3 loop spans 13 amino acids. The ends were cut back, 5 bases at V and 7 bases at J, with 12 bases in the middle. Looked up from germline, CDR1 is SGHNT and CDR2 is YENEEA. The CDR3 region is CASSPRGINEQFF. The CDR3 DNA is TGTGCCAGCAGCCCTAGGGGGATTAATGAGCAGTTCTTC.

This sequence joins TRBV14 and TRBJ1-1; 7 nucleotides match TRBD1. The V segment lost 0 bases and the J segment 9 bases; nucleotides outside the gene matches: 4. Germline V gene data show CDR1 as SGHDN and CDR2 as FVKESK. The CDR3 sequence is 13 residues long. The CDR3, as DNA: TGTGCCAGCAGCCAAGATCGGACAGGACAAGCTTTCTTT. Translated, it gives CASSQDRTGQAFF.